This entry is about one T cell receptor (beta chain). Its antigen remains unidentified. The germline V gene encodes CDR1 LNHDA and CDR2 SQIVND (reference sequence). Unmatched junction bases numbered 17, after V lost 6 bases and J lost 3 bases. The CDR3 spans 19 residues. Primers: 60 Vbeta forward and 13 Jbeta reverse. Sequencing was performed with immunoSEQ multiplex PCR; in TCRdb, only in-frame clones are kept and a portion is missing. This repertoire shows more than 70,000 clones, 75% to 85% found once; its top ten account for around 3.2%. This entry belongs to a study of cytomegalovirus exposure and HLA in healthy donors. Study-level findings and limits: TCR beta chains associated with HLA were, in a later analysis, more clonally expanded than equally common others. With high specificity and sensitivity, the classifier reportedly diagnosed cytomegalovirus status.

The sequencing input was PBMCs. The chain recombines TRBV19 with TRBJ2-6; the match to TRBD1 covers 7 bases. The TCR comes from a middle-aged man in good health and CMV-seropositive. The CDR3 DNA is TGTGCCAGTAGGTCCTCCGGGACAGCGGTCGGAATTGGGGCCAACGTCCTGACTTTC. It translates to CASRSSGTAVGIGANVLTF. Supplemented by reference TRBV19 and TRBJ2-6, the full variable domain reads DGGITQSPKYLFRKEGQNVTLSCEQNLNHDAMYWYRQDPGQGLRLIYYSQIVNDFQKGDIAEGYSVSREKKESFPLTVTSAQKNPTAFYLCASRSSGTAVGIGANVLTFGAGSRLTVL.